The sequence of this T cell receptor (beta chain) was determined in a study of beta chain features in type 1 diabetes. Whole-study context: Over all samples combined, over 85,000,000 sorted cells were examined.

Investigators reverse transcribed all isolated RNA, so they sequenced expressed TCRB transcripts. For naive, central memory and regulatory T cell samples, reads averaged roughly 3.7 million. Here immunoSEQ multiplex PCR was the method, and the copy in TCRdb shows in-frame clones only, minus some. The data show around 600,000 clones, over 10% seen once. Whole-study results and caveats: Moderate but significant shortening of TCRB CDR3s was recorded in all four CD4+ subsets from Type 1 diabetes patients. A pattern of fewer insertions and more deletions at VDJ junctions was seen in type 1 diabetes patients.

This clone was detected a few times. The antigen remains unidentified. The sample was naive CD4+ T cells from blood. This receptor was taken from a man aged 25 to 40 with type 1 diabetes.

CDR3 nucleotide sequence: TGTGCCAGCAGTTACGTGCATAGCAATCAGCCCCAGCATTTT. Protein: CASSYVHSNQPQHF. The V and J genes are TRBV6-6 and TRBJ1-5; D not certain. The germline V gene has CDR1 MNHNY and CDR2 SVGAGI (reference sequence). The CDR3 contains 14 residues. V was cut by 2 bases and J by 0 bases, with 5 bases left in between.